The T cell receptor beta chain under discussion was sequenced for a study of response to subunit inactivated influenza vaccine. This clonotype occurred a few times. The CDR3 has 14 residues. Germline V gene data show CDR1 as SEHNR and CDR2 as FQNEAQ (reference sequence). V was clipped by 5 bases and J by 3 bases, with 14 bases between them. TCRdb fed the RT-PCR reads into MiXCR, producing one record per CDR3 protein. This sample has 450,000 to 500,000 distinct CDR3 sequences; roughly 9.8% occur once, and the top ten carry about an eighth. The V call is TRBV7-9, the J call TRBJ2-7, with D perhaps matching TRBD1 (6 bases). Sequences were derived from PBMCs from blood, sampled about 40 days after vaccination. This TCR came from a man aged 50 to 59 who received an inactivated influenza vaccine. The chain's CDR3 is CASSPTGSLYEQYF. DNA for the CDR3: TGTGCCAGCAGCCCGACAGGATCCCTCTACGAGCAGTACTTC.